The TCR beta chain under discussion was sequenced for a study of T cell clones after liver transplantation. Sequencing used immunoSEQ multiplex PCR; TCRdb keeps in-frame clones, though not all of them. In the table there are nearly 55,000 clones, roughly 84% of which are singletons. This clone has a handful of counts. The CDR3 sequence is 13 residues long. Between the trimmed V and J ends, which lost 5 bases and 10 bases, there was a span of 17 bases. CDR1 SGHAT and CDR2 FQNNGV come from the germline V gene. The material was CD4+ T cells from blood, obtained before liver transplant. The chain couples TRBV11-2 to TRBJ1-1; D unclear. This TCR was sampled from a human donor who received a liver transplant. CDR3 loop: CASSPSLAKVAFF. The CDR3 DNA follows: TGTGCCAGCAGCCCATCACTCGCTAAAGTAGCTTTCTTT.